Listed here are 13 T cell receptor beta chains from one sample, sequenced in a study of neurological immune-mediated disorders. TCRdb independently ran MiXCR on the 5' RACE reads; one entry per CDR3 protein. Of tens of thousands of distinct CDR3 sequences listed, roughly 23% were seen once; the top ten hold around 25%. Specimen: PBMCs. Receptors originate from a woman in her 70s in good health.

This clonotype was seen at least ten times. This chain connects TRBV28 to TRBJ2-7; possibly TRBD1 or TRBD2 for D (5 bases each). This CDR3 has 14 amino acids. V lost 10 bases and J 5 bases, leaving 21 bases between the germline ends. Germline V gene data show CDR1 as MDHEN and CDR2 as SYDVKM. CDR3 nucleotides: TGTGCCACCCTGAGCACCGGGGCTGACAACGAGCAGTACTTC. It yields the protein CATLSTGADNEQYF.

At least ten counts were recorded for this clonotype. J is TRBJ2-2 and V is TRBV5-5; 7 bases align to TRBD2. The germline CDR1 and CDR2 sequences are SGHKS and YYEKEE (reference sequence). Losses at the gene ends were 4 bases for V and 5 bases for J; bases not matched to a gene: 5. This CDR3 spans 14 amino acids. The CDR3 here is CASSLLASTGELFF. The CDR3 bases are TGTGCCAGCAGCCTACTAGCGTCTACCGGGGAGCTGTTTTTT.

This clonotype was detected only a few times. The chain carries TRBV6-1 and TRBJ1-5; possibly TRBD1 for D (5 bases). Germline V lookup: CDR1 MNHNS, CDR2 SASEGT. This CDR3 has 16 residues. Trimming stripped 7 bases from V and 0 bases from J, with 16 bases between. As DNA, the CDR3 is TGTGCCAGCAATGCTCCCCCCCAGGGTAGCAATCAGCCCCAGCATTTT. This codes for CASNAPPQGSNQPQHF.

This clonotype was found many times. V and J are TRBV5-1 and TRBJ2-5; D may correspond to TRBD1 or TRBD2 (5 bases each). The CDR3 covers 14 residues. CDR1 and CDR2 (germline): SGHRS, YFSETQ. The V end lost 4 bases, the J end lost 1 base, and 11 bases lay between the germline ends. CDR3: CASSTQGPQETQYF. The CDR3, as DNA: TGCGCCAGCAGCACGCAGGGACCCCAAGAGACCCAGTACTTC.

This clonotype was counted a few times. CDR3 residues: CASSYGQETQYF. CDR3 bases: TGTGCCAGCAGTTATGGACAAGAGACCCAGTACTTC. The rearrangement links TRBV7-9 to TRBJ2-5; D is undetermined. There are 12 residues in the CDR3. The V end lost 6 bases, the J end lost 2 bases, and 7 bases lay between the germline ends. Germline CDR1 SEHNR, CDR2 FQNEAQ (reference sequence).

This clonotype was found a few times. One junction end does not reproduce the germline sequence, and a read error may be involved. This rearrangement joins TRBV12-5 to TRBJ2-1; 8 nucleotides align to TRBD1. CDR1 is LGHNT and CDR2 is FRNRAP in the germline V gene. The CDR3 contains 10 residues. The chain's CDR3 is CASGLQQGVF. The DNA for the CDR3 is TGTGCTAGTGGTTTGCAACAGGGGGTTTTC.

This clonotype has more than one count but fewer than ten. The chain carries TRBV5-1 and TRBJ1-1, with D perhaps matching TRBD1 (5 bases). In germline, CDR1 is SGHRS, CDR2 YFSETQ. The CDR3 is 15 residues long. V dropped 0 bases and J dropped 3 bases, with 12 bases sitting between them. For the CDR3, the DNA is TGCGCCAGCAGCTTGGCCCAGGGTTCCGACACTGAAGCTTTCTTT. Translated, it gives CASSLAQGSDTEAFF.

This clonotype was detected many times. The gene calls are TRBV10-3 and TRBJ2-1; 8 nucleotides align to TRBD1. The germline CDR1 and CDR2 sequences are ENHRY and SYGVKD. CDR3 length: 16 amino acids. Trimming cost V 1 base and J 2 bases; bases outside gene matches: 4. CDR3 bases: TGTGCCATCAGTGAGTTCCGGGACAGGACCTACAATGAGCAGTTCTTC. Residues: CAISEFRDRTYNEQFF.

This clonotype was found many times. The chain has TRBV7-8 and TRBJ2-5, with 9 bases lining up with TRBD2. Germline values: CDR1 SGHVS, CDR2 FQNEAQ. The CDR3 loop spans 19 amino acids. V lost 5 bases, J lost 3 bases, and 19 bases stayed unmatched. CDR3 amino acids: CASSPSPAHSGRWKETQYF. As DNA, the CDR3 is TGTGCCAGCAGCCCCTCCCCGGCACACAGCGGGAGGTGGAAAGAGACCCAGTACTTC.

This clonotype was observed a handful of times. The chain employs TRBV3-1 and TRBJ2-5; D unclear. Germline CDR1 LGHDT, CDR2 YNNKEL (reference sequence). V gave up 0 bases and J gave up 1 base, with 6 bases separating them. This CDR3 region has 14 residues. As DNA, the CDR3 is TGTGCCAGCAGCCAAGAACCCGCCCAAGAGACCCAGTACTTC. Its translation: CASSQEPAQETQYF.

This clonotype was counted many times. The genes are TRBV9 and TRBJ2-3; TRBD2 aligns across 10 bases. This CDR3 is 15 amino acids long. V lost 0 bases, J lost 4 bases, and 2 bases stayed unmatched. The germline V gene has CDR1 SGDLS and CDR2 YYNGEE. CDR3 sequence reads: CASSVESGRADTQYF. In DNA form, the CDR3 reads TGTGCCAGCAGCGTAGAGAGCGGGAGGGCAGATACGCAGTATTTT.

This clonotype has ten or more counts. The V gene is TRBV6-2 or TRBV6-3, the J gene TRBJ1-1; D unclear. The CDR3 has 12 amino acids. Germline CDR1 MNHEY, CDR2 SVGEGT. Trimming removed 7 bases at V and 4 bases at J, with 10 bases between. The CDR3 nucleotides are TGTGCCAGCACTTTGAGCGGCACTGAAGCTTTCTTT. Residues: CASTLSGTEAFF.

This clonotype is a singleton in its sample. The V and J genes are TRBV7-2 and TRBJ2-5, with 7 bases matching TRBD1. In germline, CDR1 is SGHTA, CDR2 FQGNSA. The CDR3 is made up of 17 amino acids. V lost 0 bases, J lost 2 bases, and 9 bases stayed unmatched. The CDR3 protein is CASSLASDRVGQETQYF. The CDR3 DNA reads TGTGCCAGCAGCTTAGCGAGTGACAGGGTGGGTCAAGAGACCCAGTACTTC.